These 16 T cell receptor beta chains were sequenced from one sample in a study of T-cell memory formation after mild COVID-19. TCRdb reprocessed the 5' RACE reads via MiXCR and lists one record per CDR3 protein. Of almost 35,000 distinct CDR3 sequences in the sample, 7.7% were seen once. Sequenced material: PBMCs or a T cell subset sorted from them (not recorded which). The receptors originated from a man aged 18 to 29 who had mild COVID-19 (a few samples of this study predate the infection). Cell type and time point are not known.

The sample holds many counts of this clonotype. V and J are TRBV9 and TRBJ1-2; 10 nucleotides match TRBD1. The CDR3 runs 16 residues. The V gene end was trimmed by 3 bases and the J gene end by 2 bases; junction bases not matched to a gene: 7. Per the germline V gene, CDR1 is SGDLS and CDR2 is YYNGEE. CDR3 region: CASSAGTGQGNYGYTF. The CDR3 nucleotides are TGTGCCAGCAGCGCTGGGACGGGACAGGGGAACTATGGCTACACCTTC.

This clonotype occurred a few times. CDR3 sequence reads: CARNLSWAAGYTF. The DNA of the CDR3 is TGTGCCAGAAACCTCTCTTGGGCAGCCGGCTACACCTTC. The J gene is TRBJ1-2, the V gene TRBV5-3; no clear D. TRBV5-3 is known as an ORF, though its function is uncertain. The CDR3 is 13 residues long. Trimming pared 6 bases from V and 8 bases from J, leaving 17 bases between.

This clonotype was seen many times. The chain joins TRBV5-1 to TRBJ1-1, with D hard to call. Germline CDR1 is SGHRS and CDR2 is YFSETQ. The V end lost 0 bases, the J end lost 0 bases, and 9 bases lay between the germline ends. This CDR3 has 15 residues. CDR3 coding DNA: TGCGCCAGCAGCTTGGGACTAGTGCTGAACACTGAAGCTTTCTTT. It is translated as CASSLGLVLNTEAFF.

The sample holds many counts of this clonotype. The chain links TRBV12-3 or TRBV12-4 to TRBJ1-1; D remains ambiguous. V was shortened by 1 base and J by 1 base, with 10 bases between the two germline ends. The CDR3 runs 15 residues. CDR3 bases: TGTGCCAGCAGTTTAGGTCTTGTCGCGAACACTGAAGCTTTCTTT. Protein product: CASSLGLVANTEAFF.

This clonotype was seen a few times. This chain connects TRBV15 to TRBJ1-4, with a weak D call TRBD1 (5 bases). V was shortened by 0 bases and J by 8 bases, with 13 bases between the two germline ends. The CDR3 sequence is 15 residues long. Germline V gene lookup returns CDR1 LNHNV and CDR2 YYDKDF (reference sequence). The chain's CDR3 is CATSRDRGWDEKLFF. DNA for the CDR3: TGTGCCACCAGCAGAGACCGGGGCTGGGACGAAAAACTGTTTTTT.

This clonotype was picked up many times. The rearrangement uses TRBV5-1 and TRBJ2-6; weak D call: TRBD1 (6 bases). Trimming removed 1 base at V and 4 bases at J, with 18 bases between. From germline, CDR1 is SGHRS and CDR2 YFSETQ. The CDR3 loop spans 18 amino acids. CDR3 DNA: TGCGCCAGCAGCTTGAATCAGCCAGGGGTGTACGGGGCCAACGTCCTGACTTTC. It encodes CASSLNQPGVYGANVLTF.

This clonotype has ten or more counts. The rearrangement uses TRBV30 and TRBJ2-5; TRBD1 aligns across 9 bases. The CDR3 consists of 13 residues. Trimming removed 0 bases from V and 5 bases from J; junction bases left unmatched: 1. The germline CDR1 and CDR2 sequences are GTSNPN and SVGIG (reference sequence). Here the CDR3 reads CAWSVQGAETQYF. For the CDR3, the DNA is TGTGCCTGGAGTGTACAGGGGGCTGAGACCCAGTACTTC.

The V call is TRBV20-1, the J call TRBJ1-1, with D tentatively TRBD1 (5 bases). V gave up 1 base and J gave up 5 bases, with 17 bases separating them. CDR1 and CDR2 (germline): DFQATT, SNEGSKA (reference sequence). The CDR3 totals 15 residues. CDR3 amino acids: CSARGAAEGITEAFF. The CDR3 bases are TGCAGTGCTAGAGGGGCGGCGGAGGGGATTACTGAAGCTTTCTTT.

This chain links TRBV2 with TRBJ2-3; 7 bases line up with TRBD1. This CDR3 is built from 14 residues. The germline gives CDR1 SNHLY, CDR2 FYNNEI. Losses at the gene ends were 5 bases for V and 3 bases for J; bases not matched to a gene: 5. This CDR3 is CASSNTGETDTQYF. CDR3 nucleotides: TGTGCCAGCAGTAATACAGGGGAGACAGATACGCAGTATTTT.

About this clonotype itself: A read error may explain this, as a much larger clone is one base away. The J gene is TRBJ2-3, the V gene TRBV29-1, with D tentatively TRBD2 (5 bases). Germline CDR1 and CDR2: SQVTM and ANQGSEA. The CDR3 covers 13 residues. This CDR3 is CSSREYGTYTQYF. The CDR3 nucleotides read TGCAGCTCCCGGGAATATGGCACATATACGCAGTATTTT.

This clonotype was counted ten times or more. The rearrangement uses TRBV2 and TRBJ2-5; D is ambiguous. With 8 bases removed from V and 0 bases from J, the gap between germline ends came to 7 bases. The CDR3 sequence is 12 residues long. Germline V CDR1 and CDR2: SNHLY, FYNNEI. In DNA, the CDR3 is TGTGCCAGCTGCGGAGACCAAGAGACCCAGTACTTC. Translation gives CASCGDQETQYF.

Only one count was recorded for this clonotype. The rearrangement links TRBV24-1 to TRBJ1-2, with D hard to call. The CDR3 covers 13 residues. V was trimmed by 6 bases and J by 2 bases, leaving 9 bases between them. CDR1 and CDR2 (germline): KGHDR, SFDVKD. The CDR3 sequence: CATSRVGNYGYTF. DNA of the CDR3: TGTGCCACCAGTAGGGTGGGGAACTATGGCTACACCTTC.

This clonotype was seen many times. The chain carries TRBV7-9 and TRBJ2-2, with 7 bases aligning to TRBD2. J was trimmed by 6 bases and V by 3 bases; bases with no gene match: 13. The CDR3 contains 17 residues. The germline CDR1 and CDR2 sequences are SEHNR and FQNEAQ (reference sequence). DNA for the CDR3: TGTGCCAGCAGCTTGTGGGCCGCTAAGCGGGGATCCGGGGAGCTGTTTTTT. It encodes CASSLWAAKRGSGELFF.

This chain joins TRBV7-9 and TRBJ1-2, with TRBD1 as a possible D gene (6 bases). V was shortened by 3 bases and J by 4 bases, with 15 bases between the two germline ends. Germline-derived CDR1 and CDR2 are SEHNR and FQNEAQ (reference sequence). CDR3 length: 15 amino acids. The CDR3 loop reads CASSLGGGAAYGYTF. The DNA of the CDR3 is TGTGCCAGCAGCTTGGGGGGCGGGGCCGCCTATGGCTACACCTTC.

J is TRBJ2-3 and V is TRBV9; D gene uncertain. The CDR3 has 15 amino acids. Germline V gives CDR1 SGDLS, CDR2 YYNGEE. V dropped 4 bases and J dropped 0 bases, with 12 bases sitting between them. The CDR3 reads CASSYSSFSTDTQYF. As DNA, the CDR3 is TGTGCCAGCAGCTACAGCAGTTTTAGCACAGATACGCAGTATTTT.

In its sample, this clonotype was seen many times. The chain carries TRBV24-1 and TRBJ1-1, with D unclear. CDR1 and CDR2 (germline): KGHDR, SFDVKD. The CDR3 is made up of 10 amino acids. The V and J ends lost 7 bases and 7 bases respectively, with 6 bases between them. CDR3 sequence (DNA): TGTGCCACCAGATTCGGTGAAGCTTTCTTT. Translating gives CATRFGEAFF.